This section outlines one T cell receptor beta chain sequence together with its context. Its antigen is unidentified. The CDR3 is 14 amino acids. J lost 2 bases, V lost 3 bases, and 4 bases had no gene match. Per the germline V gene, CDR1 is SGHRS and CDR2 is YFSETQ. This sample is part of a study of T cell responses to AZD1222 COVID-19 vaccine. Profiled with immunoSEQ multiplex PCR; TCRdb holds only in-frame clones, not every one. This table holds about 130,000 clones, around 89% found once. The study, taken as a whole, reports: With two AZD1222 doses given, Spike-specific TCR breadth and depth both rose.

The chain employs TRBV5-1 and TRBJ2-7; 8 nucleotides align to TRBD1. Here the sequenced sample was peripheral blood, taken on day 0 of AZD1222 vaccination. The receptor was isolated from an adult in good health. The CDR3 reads CASSSTGAPYEQYF. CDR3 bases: TGCGCCAGCAGCTCGACAGGGGCCCCCTACGAGCAGTACTTC.